Shown below are 23 T cell receptor beta chains from a single sample sequenced in a study of radiotherapy plus CTLA-4 blockade in lung cancer. Produced via immunoSEQ multiplex PCR; TCRdb's table is partial and in-frame only. This sample has 30,000 to 40,000 clones, with 60% to 85% found just once. The sequences come from peripheral blood, collected from a patient treated with radiotherapy plus ipilimumab. The receptors derive from a human donor with non-small cell lung cancer that progressed on radiotherapy plus ipilimumab.

This clone was seen a handful of times. The chain employs TRBV5-1 and TRBJ1-3; D unresolved. The V end was cut by 0 bases, the J end by 0 bases, with 7 bases between. The germline V gene encodes CDR1 SGHRS and CDR2 YFSETQ. This CDR3 has 15 residues. CDR3 DNA sequence: TGCGCCAGCAGCTTGGATGGTGCCTCTGGAAACACCATATATTTT. Protein sequence: CASSLDGASGNTIYF.

The genes are TRBV7-2 and TRBJ1-2, with a weak D call TRBD1 (6 bases). CDR1 SGHTA and CDR2 FQGNSA come from the germline V gene. V was trimmed by 3 bases and J by 3 bases, leaving 8 bases between them. The CDR3 extends over 13 amino acids. Here the CDR3 DNA reads TGTGCCAGCAGCTTCCGACAGGACTATGGCTACACCTTC. Its protein is CASSFRQDYGYTF. Together with reference TRBV7-2 and TRBJ1-2, the CDR3 gives the full variable domain: GAGVSQSPSNKVTEKGKDVELRCDPISGHTALYWYRQSLGQGLEFLIYFQGNSAPDKSGLPSDRFSAERTGGSVSTLTIQRTQQEDSAVYLCASSFRQDYGYTFGSGTRLTVV.

The gene calls are TRBV11-2 and TRBJ2-1; 9 bases agree with TRBD2. The V segment lost 0 bases and the J segment 5 bases; nucleotides outside the gene matches: 5. CDR1 and CDR2 from the germline V gene are SGHAT and FQNNGV. The CDR3 extends over 16 amino acids. The CDR3 protein is CASSLDVAGEDNEQFF. The DNA for the CDR3 is TGTGCCAGCAGCTTAGATGTAGCGGGAGAGGACAATGAGCAGTTCTTC.

V is TRBV25-1 and J is TRBJ2-3; D possibly corresponds to TRBD1 (5 bases). Germline V CDR1 and CDR2: MGHDK, SYGVNS. V lost 6 bases to trimming and J lost 5 bases, with 9 bases between them. The CDR3 has 12 residues. CDR3 in DNA: TGTGCCAGCAGAGACACAGGAGATACGCAGTATTTT. Translation: CASRDTGDTQYF.

The rearrangement joins TRBV5-4 to TRBJ1-2; no reliable D call. The V gene lost 3 bases and the J gene lost 5 bases, with 5 bases spanning the gap. There are 11 residues in the CDR3. CDR1 SGHNT and CDR2 YYREEE come from the germline V gene (reference sequence). The CDR3 DNA is TGTGCCAGCAGCTCACAGTATGGCTACACCTTC. Protein product: CASSSQYGYTF.

This chain links TRBV19 with TRBJ1-2; 8 nucleotides line up with TRBD1. V lost 1 base to trimming and J lost 4 bases; unmatched junction nucleotides: 8. The CDR3 extends over 16 amino acids. The germline V gene encodes CDR1 LNHDA and CDR2 SQIVND (reference sequence). The CDR3 is CASSIGSGQGVYGYTF. CDR3 coding DNA: TGTGCCAGTAGTATAGGTTCAGGACAGGGCGTCTATGGCTACACCTTC. Full variable domain (rest looked up from reference TRBV19 and TRBJ1-2): DGGITQSPKYLFRKEGQNVTLSCEQNLNHDAMYWYRQDPGQGLRLIYYSQIVNDFQKGDIAEGYSVSREKKESFPLTVTSAQKNPTAFYLCASSIGSGQGVYGYTFGSGTRLTVV.

The chain is built from TRBV4-1 and TRBJ2-3; a possible D gene is TRBD1 (5 bases). The CDR3 length is 18 residues. Germline values: CDR1 MGHRA, CDR2 YSYEKL. The V end lost 0 bases, the J end lost 2 bases, and 18 bases lay between the germline ends. CDR3 coding DNA: TGCGCCAGCAGCCAAGATCTTGGGGCCCCGGAGTACACAGATACGCAGTATTTT. It encodes CASSQDLGAPEYTDTQYF.

This clone is a singleton in its sample. V is TRBV28 and J is TRBJ1-2; D is unresolved. The CDR3 contains 15 residues. The V gene lost 2 bases and the J gene lost 7 bases, with 17 bases spanning the gap. CDR1 is MDHEN and CDR2 is SYDVKM in the germline V gene. The CDR3, as DNA: TGTGCCAGCAGTTTAGGGTGGCGAGAGGGTACTGGCTACACCTTC. This codes for CASSLGWREGTGYTF.

DNA for the CDR3: TGTGCCAGCAGCTCAGCCGGGACGGAGAGGCATGGCTACACCTTC. It specifies CASSSAGTERHGYTF. The J gene is TRBJ1-2, the V gene TRBV5-4; TRBD1 might be the D (5 bases). The germline CDR1 and CDR2 sequences are SGHNT and YYREEE (reference sequence). V was trimmed by 3 bases and J by 6 bases, leaving 18 bases between them. The CDR3 sequence is 15 residues long.

The chain joins TRBV4-1 to TRBJ2-5; the D is unclear. The last part of the DNA fits TRBJ2-7 better; the J call may be wrong. This CDR3 comprises 12 residues. Germline V gene data show CDR1 as MGHRA and CDR2 as YSYEKL. CDR3 DNA: TGCGCCAGCAGCCAAGGTGGCATCGAGCAGTACTTC. Translated, it gives CASSQGGIEQYF.

The gene calls are TRBV28 and TRBJ2-1; 8 nucleotides line up with TRBD2. This CDR3 is built from 14 residues. V shed 5 bases, J shed 7 bases, and the junction held 7 bases outside the gene matches. CDR1 is MDHEN and CDR2 is SYDVKM in the germline V gene. In DNA form, the CDR3 reads TGTGCCAGCAGTCCCGGGACTAGTCTGAATGAGCAGTTCTTC. This gives the protein CASSPGTSLNEQFF.

CDR3 DNA: TGTGCCAGCAGTCGTCCTCCGGATTTTGCTGGGGCCAACGTCCTGACTTTC. It encodes CASSRPPDFAGANVLTF. The rearrangement joins TRBV2 to TRBJ2-6, with D uncertain. Germline CDR1 is SNHLY and CDR2 is FYNNEI. This CDR3 has 17 residues. V lost 5 bases and J 2 bases, leaving 16 bases between the germline ends.

This clone came up a few times. The V and J genes are TRBV10-3 and TRBJ2-7, with TRBD2 matching over 11 bases. This CDR3 region has 13 residues. In germline, CDR1 is ENHRY, CDR2 SYGVKD. J was trimmed by 4 bases and V by 10 bases; bases with no gene match: 6. The DNA for the CDR3 is TGTGCCACCCAAATAGCGGGAGGGTACGAGCAGTACTTC. It yields the protein CATQIAGGYEQYF.

J is TRBJ2-5 and V is TRBV5-5, with TRBD2 matching over 7 bases. The CDR3 runs 14 residues. Germline CDR1 and CDR2: SGHKS and YYEKEE (reference sequence). Trimming at V came to 6 bases and at J to 5 bases, leaving 10 bases not matched to a gene. The CDR3: CASTWGGNSETQYF. In nucleotides, the CDR3 is TGTGCCAGCACCTGGGGGGGGAACAGCGAGACCCAGTACTTC.

CDR3 amino acids: CASSSLDRDDEQYF. DNA of the CDR3: TGTGCCAGCAGCTCCCTGGACAGGGACGACGAGCAGTACTTC. V and J are TRBV7-2 and TRBJ2-7, with 8 bases lining up with TRBD1. The germline CDR1 and CDR2 sequences are SGHTA and FQGNSA. After removal of 4 bases from V and 5 bases from J, the junction contained 7 bases not matched to a gene. The CDR3 totals 14 residues. Full variable domain (rest looked up from reference TRBV7-2 and TRBJ2-7): GAGVSQSPSNKVTEKGKDVELRCDPISGHTALYWYRQSLGQGLEFLIYFQGNSAPDKSGLPSDRFSAERTGGSVSTLTIQRTQQEDSAVYLCASSSLDRDDEQYFGPGTRLTVT.

The V and J genes are TRBV5-1 and TRBJ2-3; 7 nucleotides match TRBD1. Per the germline V gene, CDR1 is SGHRS and CDR2 is YFSETQ. The V segment lost 2 bases and the J segment 0 bases; nucleotides outside the gene matches: 3. The CDR3 runs 15 residues. CDR3 DNA sequence: TGCGCCAGCAGCTTCGGGACAGCAAGCACAGATACGCAGTATTTT. Its protein product is CASSFGTASTDTQYF.

The rearrangement links TRBV13 to TRBJ2-5, with a tentative D call TRBD1 (6 bases). V dropped 3 bases and J dropped 4 bases, with 12 bases sitting between them. The CDR3 is 14 residues long. From germline, CDR1 is PRHDT and CDR2 FYEKMQ (reference sequence). The chain's CDR3 is CASSLGAEGETQYF. DNA for the CDR3: TGTGCCAGCAGCTTGGGGGCCGAAGGAGAGACCCAGTACTTC. Full variable domain (remainder filled in from reference TRBV13 and TRBJ2-5): AAGVIQSPRHLIKEKRETATLKCYPIPRHDTVYWYQQGPGQDPQFLISFYEKMQSDKGSIPDRFSAQQFSDYHSELNMSSLELGDSALYFCASSLGAEGETQYFGPGTRLLVL.

This clone showed up just a few times. The genes are TRBV7-8 and TRBJ2-7, with a possible D match to TRBD1 (6 bases). CDR3 length: 13 amino acids. With 5 bases removed from V and 2 bases from J, the gap between germline ends came to 10 bases. Germline assignment: CDR1 SGHVS and CDR2 FQNEAQ. The CDR3 here is CASSLRGTYEQYF. DNA of the CDR3: TGTGCCAGCAGCCTCAGGGGAACCTACGAGCAGTACTTC.

The rearrangement uses TRBV4-3 and TRBJ2-7, with TRBD2 as a possible D gene (5 bases). The CDR3 covers 14 residues. CDR1 is LGHNA and CDR2 is YSLEER in the germline V gene. Trimming took off 0 bases at V and 1 base at J, with 7 bases between the two ends. Here the CDR3 reads CASSQDTGSYEQYF. The CDR3, as DNA: TGCGCCAGCAGCCAAGATACGGGATCCTACGAGCAGTACTTC.

This clone was recorded once. V is TRBV6-6 and J is TRBJ2-7, with 8 bases identical to TRBD2. Germline CDR1 reads MNHNY; CDR2 reads SVGAGI (reference sequence). V shed 8 bases and J 3 bases; nucleotides not matched to a gene: 12. The CDR3 loop spans 15 amino acids. The CDR3 region is CASRGGLREGYEQYF. The CDR3 region has the DNA TGTGCCAGCCGCGGGGGTCTTCGGGAGGGCTACGAGCAGTACTTC.

This chain connects TRBV6-5 to TRBJ2-2; no firm D call. This CDR3 region has 14 residues. With 7 bases removed from V and 6 bases from J, the gap between germline ends came to 15 bases. Germline CDR1 reads MNHEY; CDR2 reads SVGAGI. In DNA, the CDR3 is TGTGCCAGCAAATTGACCCGGTTATCCGGGGAGCTGTTTTTT. Translated: CASKLTRLSGELFF.

The rearrangement uses TRBV30 and TRBJ1-6; D not resolved. This CDR3 has 18 residues. The germline CDR1 and CDR2 sequences are GTSNPN and SVGIG (reference sequence). Trimming removed 0 bases from V and 10 bases from J, with 25 bases in between. In nucleotides, the CDR3 is TGTGCCTGGAGTGTAAGTAAAGTCCCGACACGGGTCGGATCACCCCTCCACTTT. Translated: CAWSVSKVPTRVGSPLHF.

The chain couples TRBV28 to TRBJ1-4; maybe TRBD1 (5 bases). From germline, CDR1 is MDHEN and CDR2 SYDVKM. The V and J ends lost 2 bases and 7 bases respectively, with 14 bases between them. CDR3 length equals 15 residues. The DNA of the CDR3 is TGTGCCAGCAGTTTACGATTCTCCGGGGGTGAAAAACTGTTTTTT. It is translated as CASSLRFSGGEKLFF.